This T cell receptor beta chain was identified during a study of CD8+CD57+ T cells in acquired aplastic anemia. Background on the study: Across the sorted CD4+ and CD8+ cells, DNA amounts averaged roughly 3.5 ug.

This clonotype showed up many times. The antigen is unknown. For CDR3 and TCR beta VDJ profiling, genomic DNA was the template used. TCRdb re-derived calls from the reads in MiXCR, one entry per CDR3 protein. The sample records 200,000 to 250,000 distinct CDR3 sequences, 30% to 40% being singletons. Study results and caveats: No significant patient-versus-control difference appeared in CD8+ Simpson's diversity. Patients and controls turned out to have twenty-nine CD8+ CDR3 sequences in common.

Trimming took 4 bases from V and 4 from J, leaving 14 bases between them. The germline gives CDR1 SGHRS, CDR2 YFSETQ. The CDR3 is 14 amino acids. The origin of this receptor is a human donor in good health, serving as a control. The sequencing input was sorted CD4+, CD8+, or CD8+CD57+ T cells (not recorded which) from PBMCs. The V gene is TRBV5-1, the J gene TRBJ1-2, with a weak D call TRBD1 (6 bases). CDR3 bases: TGCGCCAGCAGCCCCCGACAGGTTACCTATGGCTACACCTTC. It is translated as CASSPRQVTYGYTF.